A selection of T cell receptor beta chains follows, all from one sample in a study of cytomegalovirus exposure and HLA in healthy donors. Profiling relied on immunoSEQ multiplex PCR, and the TCRdb table lists in-frame clones only, not all of them. The data contain about 140,000 clones, roughly three quarters of them singletons. Material: PBMCs. Receptors were obtained from a female donor in good health and CMV-seronegative. Each CDR3 is given without its conserved first and last residue. A D gene is named only where the DNA matches it firmly. The listing skips clone size in some rows; elsewhere it reads once, few, many or a size class.

>TRBJ2-3|-|-|TRBV6-5
ASSYSMAGPTDTQY
>TRBJ1-1|-|TRBD1|TRBV28
ASSLRGTGTAF
>TRBJ1-2|-|-|TRBV2
AIQAGLVGYT
>TRBJ2-7|once|-|TRBV7-2
ASSLAQQSDEQY
>TRBJ2-5|-|-|TRBV30
AWSEAGSKETQY
>TRBJ1-1|-|-|TRBV6-5
ASSYSPEDTEAF
>TRBJ2-3|-|-|TRBV4-3
ASSQVSSSQDTQY
>TRBJ2-1|-|TRBD2|TRBV18
ASSPPASGYNEQF
>TRBJ1-3|-|TRBD1|TRBV6-4
ASSDPQGALGNTIY
>TRBJ2-1|-|-|TRBV7-2
ASSILDSASYNEQF
>TRBJ2-7|-|TRBD1|TRBV5-4
ASSLDRGSYEQY
>TRBJ1-2|-|-|TRBV15
ATSRAPQANYGYT
>TRBJ1-2|-|-|TRBV2
ASQGDDYGYT
>TRBJ2-5|-|-|TRBV5-1
ASSLEPQVETQY
>TRBJ1-1|-|-|TRBV2
ASSNPGAPGPTEAF
>TRBJ2-1|-|-|TRBV4-2
AGSPRAGASYNEQF
>TRBJ2-7|-|-|TRBV12-5
ASGNTGNTYEQY
>TRBJ1-2|-|-|TRBV6-4
ASSDSGGAGNYGYT
>TRBJ2-7|-|-|TRBV6-5
ASTSAHYEQY
>TRBJ2-5|-|TRBD2|TRBV5-4
AFHDPTSGGSETQY
>TRBJ2-5|-|-|TRBV19
ASSPPPSPETQY
>TRBJ2-1|-|TRBD1|TRBV5-1
ASSPGGTDDEQF
>TRBJ2-3|few|TRBD2|TRBV29-1
SVTRPGGISTDTQY
>TRBJ2-2|-|TRBD2|TRBV15
ATSRGLATSGTGELF
>TRBJ2-4|-|-|TRBV18
ASSPPLVSAKNIQY
>TRBJ2-7|-|TRBD1|TRBV18
ASSPTDRVEGEQY
>TRBJ2-2|-|TRBD2|TRBV7-9
ASSLGTSGSQNTGELF
>TRBJ1-1|few|-|TRBV11-3
ASSLDQGAGTEAF
>TRBJ2-3|-|-|TRBV6-4
ASRPRHHTDTQY
>TRBJ2-2|-|-|TRBV25-1
ASSVTSYTGEPF
>TRBJ2-5|-|TRBD2|TRBV30
AWSDGLAEETQY
>TRBJ1-4|medium-sized|TRBD1|TRBV6-5
ASSRYGGTELF
>TRBJ2-4|-|TRBD1|TRBV7-2
ASSPARTGMD
>TRBJ2-1|few|TRBD2|TRBV30
AWRITAGNEQF
>TRBJ1-2|-|TRBD1|TRBV2
ASSARGQVVGYT
>TRBJ1-2|-|-|TRBV6-5
ASSRITGRNYGYT
>TRBJ1-2|once|TRBD1|TRBV4-1
ASSKTGDYGYT
>TRBJ1-1|-|TRBD1|TRBV29-1
SVEGTGVAEAF
>TRBJ1-1|-|-|TRBV7-2
ASSLVLSGGLNTEAF
>TRBJ2-3|-|-|TRBV7-6
ASSRTKGHSTDTQY
>TRBJ2-7|-|TRBD1|TRBV2
ASRGTGGGHEQY
>TRBJ1-5|once|-|TRBV11-2
ASSLSGNQPQH